These 14 T cell receptor beta chains came from one sample sequenced in a study of PD-1 blockade in classical Hodgkin lymphoma. Following autologous stem cell transplantation, relapse occurred in every patient, and exposure to brentuximab vedotin varied. Data came from immunoSEQ multiplex PCR; TCRdb stores just in-frame clones and leaves some out. The sample shows about 27,000 clones, approximately 81% of them seen only once. The sequenced sample was peripheral blood mononuclear cells (PBMCs), obtained before the second cycle of nivolumab. These receptors all come from a human donor with classical Hodgkin lymphoma.

V usage is TRBV2 and J usage is TRBJ1-1, with D possibly matching TRBD1 (6 bases). Between the trimmed V and J ends, which lost 4 bases and 1 base, there was a span of 10 bases. The CDR3 covers 14 residues. CDR1 and CDR2 (germline): SNHLY, FYNNEI. CDR3 amino acids: CASSGGGGNTEAFF. CDR3 coding DNA: TGTGCCAGCAGTGGGGGAGGGGGGAACACTGAAGCTTTCTTT.

The chain combines TRBV6-4 with TRBJ2-2, with 11 bases aligning to TRBD2. Germline V CDR1 and CDR2: MRHNA, SNTAGT. J lost 5 bases, V lost 3 bases, and 2 bases had no gene match. The CDR3 runs 15 residues. CDR3 region: CASSELAGDTGELFF. CDR3 nucleotides: TGTGCCAGCAGTGAACTAGCGGGGGATACCGGGGAGCTGTTTTTT.

This clone was picked up one time. This chain uses TRBV7-9 with TRBJ2-1; D is unclear. Per germline, CDR1 SEHNR and CDR2 FQNEAQ (reference sequence). CDR3 length equals 14 residues. The germline V and J ends were trimmed by 4 bases and 7 bases, with 14 bases remaining between them. The CDR3 reads CASSSVIPGNEQFF. The CDR3 nucleotides read TGTGCCAGCAGCTCCGTAATTCCTGGGAATGAGCAGTTCTTC.

This chain connects TRBV18 to TRBJ1-1; 10 nucleotides match TRBD1. Losses at the gene ends were 4 bases for V and 5 bases for J; bases not matched to a gene: 1. CDR1 is KGHSH and CDR2 is LQKENI in the germline V gene. The length of the CDR3 is 13 residues. The CDR3 protein is CASSRTGGTEAFF. CDR3 coding DNA: TGTGCCAGCTCACGGACAGGGGGGACTGAAGCTTTCTTT.

This chain uses TRBV11-2 with TRBJ2-1; D is ambiguous. Trimming took off 5 bases at V and 3 bases at J, with 11 bases between the two ends. This CDR3 spans 14 amino acids. Germline-derived CDR1 and CDR2 are SGHAT and FQNNGV. Here the CDR3 DNA reads TGTGCCAGCAGCCCCTTGACTCACTACAATGAGCAGTTCTTC. Protein sequence: CASSPLTHYNEQFF. Filled out from reference TRBV11-2 and TRBJ2-1, the complete variable domain reads EAGVAQSPRYKIIEKRQSVAFWCNPISGHATLYWYQQILGQGPKLLIQFQNNGVVDDSQLPKDRFSAERLKGVDSTLKIQPAKLEDSAVYLCASSPLTHYNEQFFGPGTRLTVL.

This clone has a handful of counts. The rearrangement links TRBV29-1 to TRBJ1-1, with no clear D. Trimming shortened V by 4 bases and J by 0 bases, and 15 bases separated the two germline ends. The length of the CDR3 is 15 residues. Germline lookup yields CDR1 SQVTM and CDR2 ANQGSEA. In nucleotides, the CDR3 is TGCAGCGTTGGGGCCGCCGAGGGAGTGAACACTGAAGCTTTCTTT. Its translation is CSVGAAEGVNTEAFF.

The genes are TRBV15 and TRBJ2-7, with D unresolved. The germline V gene encodes CDR1 LNHNV and CDR2 YYDKDF (reference sequence). There are 16 residues in the CDR3. V lost 0 bases, J lost 3 bases, and 15 bases lay in between. The chain's CDR3 is CATSRDLVGTYYEQYF. Here the CDR3 DNA reads TGTGCCACCAGCAGAGATTTGGTGGGTACCTACTACGAGCAGTACTTC.

The chain recombines TRBV18 with TRBJ1-4; D possibly corresponds to TRBD1 (5 bases). CDR1 and CDR2 (germline): KGHSH, LQKENI. CDR3 size: 12 residues. V was shortened by 2 bases and J by 8 bases, with 6 bases between the two germline ends. The CDR3 nucleotides are TGTGCCAGCTCACCAGACAGAGAAAAACTGTTTTTT. This encodes CASSPDREKLFF.

The CDR3 region has the DNA TGTGCCAGCAGCCCCGAGACAGGGCCCCAATCCTACGAGCAGTACTTC. This translates into CASSPETGPQSYEQYF. The chain uses TRBV5-5 and TRBJ2-7, with 7 positions matching TRBD1. V shed 4 bases, J shed 1 base, and the junction held 11 bases outside the gene matches. This CDR3 is 16 amino acids long. In germline, CDR1 is SGHKS, CDR2 YYEKEE (reference sequence).

The J gene is TRBJ2-6, the V gene TRBV9; possibly TRBD1 for D (5 bases). The CDR3 is made up of 18 amino acids. Germline values: CDR1 SGDLS, CDR2 YYNGEE. Trimming removed 0 bases at V and 1 base at J, with 14 bases between. The CDR3 loop is CASSVVGVGASGANVLTF. CDR3 bases: TGTGCCAGCAGCGTAGTAGGAGTAGGGGCATCTGGGGCCAACGTCCTGACTTTC.

The genes are TRBV19 and TRBJ2-3; 8 bases map to TRBD2. J gave up 4 bases and V 5 bases, and 8 bases lay outside the gene matches. Germline values: CDR1 LNHDA, CDR2 SQIVND (reference sequence). The CDR3 consists of 15 residues. The CDR3 nucleotides are TGTGCCAGTAGTCCCCTCGGGGGGGGGCCAGATACGCAGTATTTT. Translating it yields CASSPLGGGPDTQYF.

The rearrangement joins TRBV27 to TRBJ2-7; no firm D call. V lost 5 bases and J lost 0, with 14 bases in between. The germline V gene encodes CDR1 MNHEY and CDR2 SMNVEV (reference sequence). The CDR3 is 15 residues long. DNA of the CDR3: TGTGCCAGCAGTCCCCGTAAGGTAAGCTCCTACGAGCAGTACTTC. Amino acid sequence: CASSPRKVSSYEQYF.

This clone is medium-sized (0.01 to 0.1%). Other DNA sequences of this sample code for an identical CDR3. The gene calls are TRBV2 and TRBJ1-2; weak D call: TRBD1 (5 bases). The CDR3 is 12 residues long. V lost 3 bases, J lost 6 bases, and 8 bases lay in between. CDR1 SNHLY and CDR2 FYNNEI come from the germline V gene. The CDR3 sequence: CASSEQGNGYTF. The CDR3 coding sequence is TGTGCCAGCAGTGAGCAGGGTAATGGCTACACCTTC.

This clone appeared a single time. The chain employs TRBV19 and TRBJ2-2; possibly TRBD1 for D (5 bases). The CDR3 runs to 15 residues. Germline loops: CDR1 LNHDA, CDR2 SQIVND (reference sequence). The V end was cut by 4 bases, the J end by 2 bases, with 11 bases between. Here the CDR3 reads CASSSIGQNTGELFF. CDR3 sequence (DNA): TGTGCCAGTAGTAGCATTGGACAAAACACCGGGGAGCTGTTTTTT.